Below are 15 T cell receptor beta chains sequenced from a single sample in a study of blood T cell repertoires in COVID-19. Using immunoSEQ multiplex PCR, the repertoire was profiled, and TCRdb retains in-frame clones only, with some absent. Of 250,000 or so clones in the sample, approximately 90% are singletons; the top ten hold about 3%. The sequencing sample was made of PBMCs or T cells enriched from blood (not recorded which). These receptors were collected from a man aged 35 to 55 who had been exposed to COVID-19.

This clone was seen more than once but under ten times. The chain recombines TRBV27 with TRBJ1-2; TRBD1 agrees at 7 bases. In germline, CDR1 is MNHEY, CDR2 SMNVEV (reference sequence). The CDR3 extends over 13 amino acids. The junction had 3 bases not matched to a gene; V was cut back by 5 bases and J by 3 bases. The CDR3 reads CASSTGADYGYTF. The CDR3 bases are TGTGCCAGCAGTACAGGGGCCGACTATGGCTACACCTTC.

This clone was seen once. This chain joins TRBV24-1 and TRBJ2-7, with D perhaps TRBD1 (5 bases). CDR3 length equals 14 residues. Germline assignment: CDR1 KGHDR and CDR2 SFDVKD. The V and J ends lost 4 bases and 3 bases respectively, with 12 bases between them. In DNA, the CDR3 is TGTGCCACCAGTGACTCAGACAGCATCTACGAGCAGTACTTC. Its protein is CATSDSDSIYEQYF.

The chain is built from TRBV19 and TRBJ1-1; no reliable D call. V lost 2 bases, J lost 0 bases, and 10 bases lay in between. This CDR3 spans 15 amino acids. The V gene's germline CDR1 is LNHDA and CDR2 SQIVND (reference sequence). In nucleotides, the CDR3 is TGTGCCAGTAGTATATCCGGGAACGTGAACACTGAAGCTTTCTTT. This translates into CASSISGNVNTEAFF.

The chain combines TRBV7-8 with TRBJ2-3, with 8 bases that match TRBD2. The CDR3 loop spans 16 amino acids. Germline V gene sequence: CDR1 SGHVS, CDR2 FQNEAQ. With V trimmed by 5 bases and J by 2 bases, 9 bases remained unmatched. The DNA of the CDR3 is TGTGCCAGCAGCCGAGGGGGTAGCGGGATCACAGATACGCAGTATTTT. This translates into CASSRGGSGITDTQYF.

The chain carries TRBV7-2 and TRBJ2-7, with TRBD1 matching over 12 bases. V gave up 1 base and J gave up 0 bases; unmatched junction bases: 4. Germline CDR1 is SGHTA and CDR2 is FQGNSA. The CDR3 has 17 amino acids. The CDR3 here is CASSLEGQGALSYEQYF. CDR3 sequence (DNA): TGTGCCAGCAGCTTAGAGGGACAGGGGGCACTCTCCTACGAGCAGTACTTC.

This sequence joins TRBV28 and TRBJ2-7; D ambiguous. The CDR3 is 12 residues long. CDR1 and CDR2 from the germline V gene are MDHEN and SYDVKM. Deletions cut 5 bases from V and 4 bases from J, with 9 bases between. CDR3 residues: CASSPNKYEQYF. The CDR3 DNA reads TGTGCCAGCAGTCCAAACAAGTACGAGCAGTACTTC.

This sequence joins TRBV7-3 and TRBJ1-1, with 9 positions matching TRBD1. Germline-derived CDR1 and CDR2 are SGHTA and FQGTGA. The V and J ends lost 3 bases and 7 bases, in that order; junction bases with no gene match: 3. The CDR3 is made up of 13 amino acids. The CDR3 DNA reads as TGTGCCAGCAGCTTGGGACAGGGTGATGAAGCTTTCTTT. This encodes CASSLGQGDEAFF.

The rearrangement links TRBV4-2 to TRBJ2-7; 7 bases line up with TRBD1. The germline V gene has CDR1 LGHNA and CDR2 YNFKEQ. With V trimmed by 4 bases and J by 2 bases, 8 bases remained unmatched. The CDR3 length is 15 residues. The CDR3 protein is CASSLQSGQTYEQYF. CDR3 DNA: TGTGCCAGCAGCCTACAGTCGGGACAGACCTACGAGCAGTACTTC.

The CDR3 DNA reads as TGTGCCACCAGTGTCGCGGGAGGGATTTACAATGAGCAGTTCTTC. Its translation is CATSVAGGIYNEQFF. J is TRBJ2-1 and V is TRBV24-1; 9 positions agree with TRBD2. Germline loops: CDR1 KGHDR, CDR2 SFDVKD. The CDR3 sequence is 15 residues long. V lost 5 bases, J lost 4 bases, and 5 bases stayed unmatched.

The count of this clone is one. A junction boundary mismatches the germline segment, possibly from a read error. The V gene is TRBV5-4, the J gene TRBJ2-7; possibly TRBD2 for D (5 bases). This CDR3 is built from 14 residues. Germline V gives CDR1 SGHNT, CDR2 YYREEE (reference sequence). The CDR3 DNA sequence: TGTGCCAGCAGCTTGGTTGAAGAAGGGAGCGAGCAGCACTTC. Translation: CASSLVEEGSEQHF.

The chain is built from TRBV7-2 and TRBJ1-1, with 8 nucleotides matching TRBD1. The J segment lost 1 base and the V segment lost 4 bases, leaving 2 bases of the junction unmatched. Germline-derived CDR1 and CDR2 are SGHTA and FQGNSA. CDR3 size: 14 residues. CDR3 residues: CASSYGQGNTEAFF. The CDR3 coding sequence is TGTGCCAGCAGCTACGGACAGGGGAACACTGAAGCTTTCTTT.

V is TRBV11-2 and J is TRBJ1-1, with 7 bases aligning to TRBD1. This CDR3 contains 15 residues. Germline V gene lookup returns CDR1 SGHAT and CDR2 FQNNGV. The trim removed 5 bases at V and 2 bases at J, leaving 8 bases unmatched. The CDR3 DNA follows: TGTGCCAGCAGCACGTGGGGGACAGTAAACACTGAAGCTTTCTTT. Encoded protein: CASSTWGTVNTEAFF.

The chain recombines TRBV10-2 with TRBJ1-1, with 10 nucleotides matching TRBD1. V lost 2 bases to trimming and J lost 7 bases; unmatched junction nucleotides: 1. Per germline, CDR1 WSHSY and CDR2 SAAADI. CDR3 length: 13 amino acids. CDR3 amino acids: CASSEGTGVEAFF. In DNA, the CDR3 is TGCGCCAGCAGTGAGGGGACAGGGGTTGAAGCTTTCTTT.

The chain links TRBV15 to TRBJ2-4; D is ambiguous. CDR1 is LNHNV and CDR2 is YYDKDF in the germline V gene (reference sequence). The germline V and J ends were trimmed by 10 bases and 3 bases, with 13 bases remaining between them. The CDR3 is 13 amino acids. The CDR3 loop is CASPVLGKNIQYF. CDR3 nucleotides: TGTGCCAGTCCTGTTCTAGGCAAAAACATTCAGTACTTC.

The chain couples TRBV19 to TRBJ2-7; TRBD2 aligns across 10 bases. V dropped 5 bases and J dropped 3; count of bases not matched to a gene: 7. Germline V gives CDR1 LNHDA, CDR2 SQIVND (reference sequence). CDR3 length: 15 residues. The CDR3 loop is CASSASGSRDYEQYF. The DNA of the CDR3 is TGTGCCAGTAGTGCTAGCGGGAGTCGCGACTACGAGCAGTACTTC.